Listed below are T cell receptor beta chains from one sample, sequenced in a study of identical twins. TCRdb re-derived calls from the 5' RACE reads in MiXCR, one entry per CDR3 protein. The sample lists 570,000 or so distinct CDR3 sequences, 7.5% to 10% occurring once. The same data also went into a second study, on yellow fever vaccine responses in identical twins.

The sequencing sample was made of PBMCs. These receptor sequences come from a woman aged 18-30 years in good health. CDR3s include the opening cysteine and the closing phenylalanine or tryptophan. The D gene is left open where the match is weak. Rows may omit the clone size; those that give it use once, few, many or a size class.

>many|TRBD1|TRBJ2-7|15|TRBV4-2
CASSQDRTGGDEQYF
TGTGCCAGCAGCCAAGACCGGACAGGGGGAGACGAGCAGTACTTC
>few|-|TRBJ2-7|13|TRBV5-8
CASSHPMSSQQYF
TGTGCCAGCAGCCACCCAATGTCCTCCCAGCAGTACTTC
>many|-|TRBJ1-5|16|TRBV21-1
CASSKGPDRVVQPQHF
TGTGCCAGCAGCAAAGGGCCAGACAGGGTAGTACAGCCCCAGCATTTT
>many|-|TRBJ2-7|13|TRBV20-1
CSAWAAGSYEQYF
TGCAGTGCATGGGCCGCGGGGTCCTACGAGCAGTACTTC
>few|-|TRBJ2-3|14|TRBV14
CASSQVTETDTQYF
TGTGCCAGCAGCCAAGTGACAGAAACAGATACGCAGTATTTT
>-|TRBD1|TRBJ2-7|15|TRBV4-3
CASSQDIAGGYEQYF
TGCGCCAGCAGCCAAGATATTGCAGGGGGCTACGAGCAGTACTTC
>-|-|TRBJ1-4|18|TRBV4-3
CASSQDSSIAFTNEKLFF
TGCGCCAGCAGCCAAGATTCGTCGATCGCGTTCACTAATGAAAAACTGTTTTTT
>many|TRBD2|TRBJ2-1|15|TRBV6-1
CASSGLAGAYNEQFF
TGTGCCAGCAGTGGACTAGCGGGAGCGTACAATGAGCAGTTCTTC
>few|TRBD1|TRBJ2-7|19|TRBV5-1
CASSLAPSTSGTGPREQYF
TGCGCCAGCAGCTTGGCCCCTTCGACATCCGGGACAGGGCCTCGCGAGCAGTACTTC
>-|TRBD2|TRBJ2-7|14|TRBV12-3/TRBV12-4
CASSQTSGTYEQYF
TGTGCCAGCAGCCAGACTAGCGGGACCTACGAGCAGTACTTC
>few|-|TRBJ1-5|14|TRBV18
CASSREGGNQPQHF
TGTGCCAGCTCACGAGAAGGTGGCAATCAGCCCCAGCATTTT
>-|-|TRBJ2-1|13|TRBV12-3/TRBV12-4
CASSLVHNNEQFF
TGTGCCAGCAGTTTAGTACACAACAATGAGCAGTTCTTC
>-|TRBD2|TRBJ2-5|18|TRBV20-1
CSARGTSGVPLYQETQYF
TGCAGTGCTAGAGGAACTAGCGGGGTCCCACTCTACCAAGAGACCCAGTACTTC
>many|-|TRBJ2-1|15|TRBV12-3/TRBV12-4
CASSLGPNPYNEQFF
TGTGCCAGCAGTTTAGGGCCTAACCCATACAATGAGCAGTTCTTC
>-|-|TRBJ2-7|12|TRBV25-1
CTSNGISYEQYF
TGTACCAGCAATGGGATCAGCTACGAGCAGTACTTC
>-|-|TRBJ2-3|14|TRBV19
CASSMGGAADTQYF
TGTGCCAGTAGTATGGGGGGGGCGGCAGATACGCAGTATTTT
>few|-|TRBJ2-2|16|TRBV6-1
CASSALTGLGTGELFF
TGTGCCAGCAGTGCTCTCACAGGTCTCGGGACCGGGGAGCTGTTTTTT
>-|-|TRBJ2-3|14|TRBV6-2/TRBV6-3
CASREPFGSDTQYF
TGTGCCAGCCGAGAACCATTTGGGTCAGATACGCAGTATTTT
>many|-|TRBJ2-7|15|TRBV6-2/TRBV6-3
CASSPQVSPTYEQYF
TGTGCCAGCAGTCCACAGGTATCCCCTACCTACGAGCAGTACTTC
>-|TRBD1|TRBJ2-7|14|TRBV6-5
CASSSDRGFYEQYF
TGTGCCAGCAGTTCAGACAGGGGATTCTACGAGCAGTACTTC
>few|-|TRBJ2-7|15|TRBV20-1
CSAQATVASVYEQYF
TGCAGTGCCCAAGCTACGGTTGCTAGCGTCTACGAGCAGTACTTC
>-|-|TRBJ2-1|17|TRBV20-1
CSAKTRWDAPDDNEQFF
TGCAGTGCTAAGACCCGCTGGGACGCCCCAGACGACAATGAGCAGTTCTTC
>-|TRBD1|TRBJ2-6|17|TRBV27
CASSTGTGGAGANVLTF
TGTGCCAGCAGTACGGGGACAGGGGGCGCTGGGGCCAACGTCCTGACTTTC
>few|TRBD2|TRBJ2-2|17|TRBV7-3
CASSLVSGGAGTGELFF
TGTGCCAGCAGCTTAGTTAGCGGGGGGGCCGGAACCGGGGAGCTGTTTTTT
>many|-|TRBJ2-7|14|TRBV2
CASSPTRTLGEQYF
TGTGCCAGCAGTCCGACGAGGACCCTCGGGGAGCAGTACTTC
>few|-|TRBJ2-1|15|TRBV5-1
CASSLDPGSGNEQFF
TGCGCCAGCAGCTTGGACCCGGGTTCGGGGAATGAGCAGTTCTTC
>-|-|TRBJ2-5|12|TRBV29-1
CSVRVSQETQYF
TGCAGCGTTAGGGTGTCTCAAGAGACCCAGTACTTC
>-|-|TRBJ1-2|14|TRBV6-1
CASIHPGRGEGYTF
TGTGCCAGCATCCACCCCGGCAGGGGTGAAGGCTACACCTTC
>once|-|TRBJ2-5|18|TRBV4-3
CASSQDPPRLGRAETQYF
TGCGCCAGCAGCCAAGATCCCCCGCGTTTGGGCAGGGCTGAGACCCAGTACTTC
>many|-|TRBJ2-7|15|TRBV12-3/TRBV12-4
CASSLGTNPTYEQYF
TGTGCCAGCAGTTTGGGGACAAACCCGACCTACGAGCAGTACTTC
>few|TRBD2|TRBJ2-7|14|TRBV7-8
CASSRAGGDYEQYF
TGTGCCAGCAGCCGAGCGGGAGGAGACTACGAGCAGTACTTC
>-|TRBD2|TRBJ2-3|19|TRBV2
CASSLAGTSGGAGTDTQYF
TGTGCCAGCAGTTTAGCAGGGACTAGCGGGGGGGCTGGCACAGATACGCAGTATTTT
>few|TRBD1|TRBJ1-1|17|TRBV30
CAWSLSRTGLMNTEAFF
TGTGCCTGGAGCCTCAGTAGGACAGGGCTTATGAACACTGAAGCTTTCTTT
>-|TRBD2|TRBJ2-5|16|TRBV7-9
CASSRLLAGGKETQYF
TGTGCCAGCAGCCGATTATTGGCGGGGGGAAAGGAGACCCAGTACTTC
>few|TRBD1|TRBJ2-7|12|TRBV29-1
CSVEGTGVEQYF
TGCAGCGTTGAAGGGACAGGGGTCGAGCAGTACTTC
>few|-|TRBJ2-1|15|TRBV7-6
CASSPPPVGYNEQFF
TGTGCCAGCAGCCCTCCCCCCGTAGGTTACAATGAGCAGTTCTTC
>-|-|TRBJ1-1|13|TRBV12-3/TRBV12-4
CASSSKTNTEAFF
TGTGCCAGCAGCAGTAAAACTAACACTGAAGCTTTCTTT
>-|-|TRBJ2-3|16|TRBV7-2
CASSSSSDYSTDTQYF
TGTGCCAGCAGCTCCTCCTCGGACTATAGCACAGATACGCAGTATTTT
>many|-|TRBJ2-7|15|TRBV5-5
CASSLDARITGEQYF
TGTGCCAGCAGCTTGGATGCCCGAATTACGGGCGAGCAGTACTTC
>many|-|TRBJ2-7|12|TRBV29-1
CSVAWGPYEQYF
TGCAGCGTTGCTTGGGGACCCTACGAGCAGTACTTC
>-|-|TRBJ1-4|17|TRBV4-2
CASSQDVKRGGEEKLFF
TGTGCCAGCAGCCAAGATGTAAAACGGGGAGGTGAAGAAAAACTGTTTTTT
>-|-|TRBJ1-1|13|TRBV6-1
CASSPTRDTEAFF
TGTGCCAGCAGTCCAACGAGGGACACTGAAGCTTTCTTT
>many|-|TRBJ1-5|14|TRBV7-8
CASSSVGDHQPQHF
TGTGCCAGCAGTTCAGTGGGGGACCATCAGCCCCAGCATTTT
>many|-|TRBJ2-7|14|TRBV29-1
CSVEDPGESYEQYF
TGCAGCGTTGAAGATCCCGGGGAATCCTACGAGCAGTACTTC
>few|-|TRBJ2-5|13|TRBV7-9
CASRDRDRETQYF
TGTGCCAGTCGAGACCGGGACCGTGAGACCCAGTACTTC
>few|-|TRBJ1-1|13|TRBV29-1
CSVVVGKNTEAFF
TGCAGCGTTGTCGTGGGGAAGAACACTGAAGCTTTCTTT
>-|-|TRBJ1-2|14|TRBV2
CASSEDNREYGYTF
TGTGCCAGCAGCGAAGATAACAGGGAATATGGCTACACCTTC
>-|-|TRBJ2-1|15|TRBV20-1
CSARLEGHSYNEQFF
TGCAGTGCGAGACTAGAGGGTCACTCCTACAATGAGCAGTTCTTC